The 26 T cell receptor beta chains below come from one sample, sequenced in a study of blood T cell repertoires in COVID-19. Clones were sequenced by immunoSEQ multiplex PCR, and TCRdb holds only the in-frame ones, with some missing. The sample lists fewer than 450,000 clones, more than 75% occurring once. Specimen: PBMCs or T cells enriched from blood (not recorded which). All receptors come from a woman younger than 30 who had recovered from COVID-19.

The CDR3 loop is CASSLTASTDTQYF. CDR3 nucleotide sequence: TGTGCCAGCAGCTTGACAGCTAGCACAGATACGCAGTATTTT. The chain joins TRBV7-2 to TRBJ2-3; a weak D match, TRBD1 (5 bases). V lost 3 bases and J lost 0, with 7 bases in between. The CDR3 covers 14 residues. Germline CDR1 SGHTA, CDR2 FQGNSA.

The chain couples TRBV10-3 to TRBJ2-2, with 14 positions matching TRBD2. CDR1 is ENHRY, CDR2 SYGVKD, per germline. Losses at the gene ends were 6 bases for V and 6 bases for J; bases not matched to a gene: 6. The CDR3 has 16 amino acids. CDR3 DNA sequence: TGTGCCATCAGAAGGACTAGCGGGGGGTATGCCGGGGAGCTGTTTTTT. Translating it yields CAIRRTSGGYAGELFF.

This clone was found a few times. This chain uses TRBV7-9 with TRBJ1-4; 7 bases agree with TRBD1. CDR3 length: 15 residues. Trimming at V came to 5 bases and at J to 5 bases, leaving 8 bases not matched to a gene. The germline gives CDR1 SEHNR, CDR2 FQNEAQ (reference sequence). The CDR3 DNA reads TGTGCCAGCAGCCTAACCGGGACAGCCAATGAAAAACTGTTTTTT. This codes for CASSLTGTANEKLFF.

The V and J genes are TRBV25-1 and TRBJ1-6, with no clear D. CDR1 is MGHDK, CDR2 SYGVNS, per germline. Trimming removed 5 bases from V and 5 bases from J, with 7 bases in between. This CDR3 has 13 amino acids. The CDR3 region has the DNA TGTGCCAGCAGTCTGAGCGATAATTCACCCCTCCACTTT. Translation gives CASSLSDNSPLHF.

V and J are TRBV18 and TRBJ2-7; D ambiguous. CDR3 size: 14 residues. CDR1 is KGHSH, CDR2 LQKENI, per germline. V lost 0 bases and J 3 bases, leaving 9 bases between the germline ends. CDR3 bases: TGTGCCAGCTCACCACCATCGGGTCTCTACGAGCAGTACTTC. Its protein product is CASSPPSGLYEQYF. Full variable domain (missing parts from reference TRBV18 and TRBJ2-7): NAGVMQNPRHLVRRRGQEARLRCSPMKGHSHVYWYRQLPEEGLKFMVYLQKENIIDESGMPKERFSAEFPKEGPSILRIQQVVRGDSAAYFCASSPPSGLYEQYFGPGTRLTVT.

The chain uses TRBV7-8 and TRBJ1-6; TRBD1 aligns across 8 bases. The CDR3 is made up of 15 amino acids. The junction had 2 bases not matched to a gene; V was cut back by 1 base and J by 6 bases. Germline values: CDR1 SGHVS, CDR2 FQNEAQ. The chain's CDR3 is CASSLEDRVNSPLHF. The CDR3 nucleotides are TGTGCCAGCAGCTTAGAGGACAGGGTTAATTCACCCCTCCACTTT.

The rearrangement joins TRBV7-3 to TRBJ2-3, with 7 bases that match TRBD2. Per the germline V gene, CDR1 is SGHTA and CDR2 is FQGTGA. CDR3 length: 15 residues. With V trimmed by 5 bases and J by 2 bases, 7 bases remained unmatched. The CDR3 coding sequence is TGTGCCAGCAGCCCTTGGCTAGCGGACACAGATACGCAGTATTTT. Its translation is CASSPWLADTDTQYF. The whole variable domain, remainder taken from reference TRBV7-3 and TRBJ2-3, is GAGVSQTPSNKVTEKGKYVELRCDPISGHTALYWYRQSLGQGPEFLIYFQGTGAADDSGLPNDRFFAVRPEGSVSTLKIQRTERGDSAVYLCASSPWLADTDTQYFGPGTRLTVL.

This chain uses TRBV6-5 with TRBJ2-1, with 7 bases identical to TRBD1. The ends lost 5 bases at V and 6 bases at J; junction bases unmatched: 10. Germline CDR1 reads MNHEY; CDR2 reads SVGAGI. This CDR3 is 15 amino acids long. CDR3 in amino acids: CASSSSTGRTNEQFF. CDR3 sequence (DNA): TGTGCCAGCAGTAGCTCGACAGGGCGGACCAATGAGCAGTTCTTC.

The CDR3 bases are TGTGCCAGCAGCTTAAACTCCCTAGGTGGTACAGATACGCAGTATTTT. This sequence encodes CASSLNSLGGTDTQYF. The chain carries TRBV13 and TRBJ2-3; D is unclear. CDR1 and CDR2 (germline): PRHDT, FYEKMQ (reference sequence). The CDR3 has 16 amino acids. Trimming shortened V by 2 bases and J by 3 bases, and 15 bases separated the two germline ends.

The gene calls are TRBV5-1 and TRBJ2-6; D gene ambiguous. The V and J ends lost 9 bases and 0 bases respectively, with 10 bases between them. The CDR3 is 14 residues long. Germline assignment: CDR1 SGHRS and CDR2 YFSETQ. DNA of the CDR3: TGCGCCATCGTAGACTTCTCTGGGGCCAACGTCCTGACTTTC. This codes for CAIVDFSGANVLTF.

The chain joins TRBV28 to TRBJ1-2; TRBD1 matches at 7 bases. Germline V CDR1 and CDR2: MDHEN, SYDVKM. The CDR3 totals 14 residues. V shed 6 bases and J 3 bases; nucleotides not matched to a gene: 7. DNA for the CDR3: TGTGCCAGCAGAGGACAGGCTCCCCACTATGGCTACACCTTC. The encoded protein is CASRGQAPHYGYTF.

The rearrangement links TRBV30 to TRBJ2-3; TRBD1 matches at 8 bases. V dropped 1 base and J dropped 1; count of bases not matched to a gene: 7. The germline V gene encodes CDR1 GTSNPN and CDR2 SVGIG (reference sequence). The CDR3 totals 16 residues. The CDR3, as DNA: TGTGCCTGGAGTGCGTTTGAGGACAGGGGCACAGATACGCAGTATTTT. Its translation: CAWSAFEDRGTDTQYF.

This clone occurred once. The chain recombines TRBV19 with TRBJ1-4, with 9 bases lining up with TRBD1. This CDR3 comprises 15 residues. Germline V gene data show CDR1 as LNHDA and CDR2 as SQIVND (reference sequence). V lost 6 bases, J lost 5 bases, and 7 bases stayed unmatched. The CDR3 region is CASRNTGGENEKLFF. As DNA, the CDR3 is TGTGCCAGTAGAAACACAGGGGGCGAGAATGAAAAACTGTTTTTT. Supplemented by reference TRBV19 and TRBJ1-4, the full variable domain reads DGGITQSPKYLFRKEGQNVTLSCEQNLNHDAMYWYRQDPGQGLRLIYYSQIVNDFQKGDIAEGYSVSREKKESFPLTVTSAQKNPTAFYLCASRNTGGENEKLFFGSGTQLSVL.

This chain connects TRBV9 to TRBJ2-7; the match to TRBD2 covers 12 bases. The CDR3 runs to 16 residues. The germline V gene encodes CDR1 SGDLS and CDR2 YYNGEE. J gave up 2 bases and V 4 bases, and 7 bases lay outside the gene matches. CDR3 bases: TGTGCCAGCAGCCCGCGGACTAGCGGGGTAGCCTACGAGCAGTACTTC. This sequence encodes CASSPRTSGVAYEQYF.

The V gene is TRBV7-8, the J gene TRBJ1-3, with D possibly TRBD1 on 5 matching bases. The germline V gene has CDR1 SGHVS and CDR2 FQNEAQ. This CDR3 comprises 14 residues. V was clipped by 10 bases and J by 2 bases, with 15 bases between them. For the CDR3, the DNA is TGTGCCACCACTCAGGGATTGGCTGGAAACACCATATATTTT. Translating it yields CATTQGLAGNTIYF.

The rearrangement joins TRBV11-2 to TRBJ2-1, with 12 bases that match TRBD2. J was trimmed by 4 bases and V by 1 base; bases with no gene match: 8. This CDR3 is 18 amino acids long. Germline CDR1 and CDR2: SGHAT and FQNNGV. The CDR3 sequence is CASSLGATSGGLYNEQFF. The CDR3 DNA follows: TGTGCCAGCAGCTTAGGAGCGACTAGCGGGGGCCTATACAATGAGCAGTTCTTC. Complete variable domain (other parts from reference TRBV11-2 and TRBJ2-1): EAGVAQSPRYKIIEKRQSVAFWCNPISGHATLYWYQQILGQGPKLLIQFQNNGVVDDSQLPKDRFSAERLKGVDSTLKIQPAKLEDSAVYLCASSLGATSGGLYNEQFFGPGTRLTVL.

This chain connects TRBV19 to TRBJ2-2, with TRBD1 matching over 8 bases. CDR1 is LNHDA, CDR2 SQIVND, per germline (reference sequence). With 11 bases clipped from V and 6 bases from J, the junction kept 11 bases outside the gene matches. This CDR3 comprises 14 residues. The chain's CDR3 is CAGRQGMRSGELFF. The CDR3 DNA sequence: TGTGCCGGGCGACAGGGGATGAGATCCGGGGAGCTGTTTTTT.

This clone has only a few counts. The rearrangement uses TRBV5-4 and TRBJ1-2; D is perhaps TRBD1 (6 bases). CDR1 and CDR2 from the germline V gene are SGHNT and YYREEE (reference sequence). The CDR3 contains 12 residues. Trimming shortened V by 4 bases and J by 6 bases, and 10 bases separated the two germline ends. The CDR3 loop reads CASSRGTDGYTF. CDR3 bases: TGTGCCAGCAGCAGGGGGACGGATGGCTACACCTTC. Combining the CDR3 with reference TRBV5-4 and TRBJ1-2 gives the whole variable domain ETGVTQSPTHLIKTRGQQVTLRCSSQSGHNTVSWYQQALGQGPQFIFQYYREEENGRGNFPPRFSGLQFPNYSSELNVNALELDDSALYLCASSRGTDGYTFGSGTRLTVV.

The chain links TRBV10-3 to TRBJ1-1; D ambiguous. The V and J ends lost 3 bases and 1 base respectively, with 6 bases between them. The germline V gene has CDR1 ENHRY and CDR2 SYGVKD. There are 13 residues in the CDR3. This chain's CDR3 is CAISETANTEAFF. CDR3 DNA sequence: TGTGCCATCAGTGAAACAGCGAACACTGAAGCTTTCTTT.

This clone is a singleton in its sample. The genes are TRBV5-1 and TRBJ2-1, with TRBD1 matching over 8 bases. Germline V CDR1 and CDR2: SGHRS, YFSETQ. The CDR3 is 15 amino acids. With 1 base clipped from V and 4 bases from J, the junction kept 4 bases outside the gene matches. CDR3 nucleotides: TGCGCCAGCAGCTTGAGGGGACAGGAATACAATGAGCAGTTCTTC. Its translation is CASSLRGQEYNEQFF.

The V gene is TRBV5-1, the J gene TRBJ1-1, with TRBD1 matching 7 bases. V lost 7 bases and J lost 4; bases outside the gene matches: 10. Germline V gives CDR1 SGHRS, CDR2 YFSETQ. The length of the CDR3 is 14 residues. DNA for the CDR3: TGCGCCAGCGCCGTAAGGGGGCCAGGCACTGAAGCTTTCTTT. This sequence encodes CASAVRGPGTEAFF.

J is TRBJ2-1 and V is TRBV7-2, with 8 nucleotides matching TRBD2. V shed 1 base, J shed 2 bases, and the junction held 13 bases outside the gene matches. This CDR3 comprises 19 residues. The germline gives CDR1 SGHTA, CDR2 FQGNSA. The CDR3 loop is CASSLVTGVSGTPYNEQFF. For the CDR3, the DNA is TGTGCCAGCAGCTTAGTGACAGGAGTTAGCGGGACGCCCTACAATGAGCAGTTCTTC.

This clone was observed a single time. This chain links TRBV7-8 with TRBJ1-5; unclear D gene. This CDR3 region has 12 residues. V dropped 5 bases and J dropped 6 bases, with 8 bases sitting between them. Germline V gives CDR1 SGHVS, CDR2 FQNEAQ. CDR3 DNA: TGTGCCAGCAGCATCGAGGGTCAGCCCCAGCATTTT. This translates into CASSIEGQPQHF.

The rearrangement joins TRBV28 to TRBJ1-4; the D gene is possibly TRBD1 (5 bases). Germline V lookup: CDR1 MDHEN, CDR2 SYDVKM. The CDR3 length is 14 residues. With 6 bases removed from V and 7 bases from J, the gap between germline ends came to 15 bases. The chain's CDR3 is CASRFRDWGEKLFF. CDR3 bases: TGTGCCAGCAGATTCAGGGATTGGGGTGAAAAACTGTTTTTT. Complete variable domain (other parts from reference TRBV28 and TRBJ1-4): DVKVTQSSRYLVKRTGEKVFLECVQDMDHENMFWYRQDPGLGLRLIYFSYDVKMKEKGDIPEGYSVSREKKERFSLILESASTNQTSMYLCASRFRDWGEKLFFGSGTQLSVL.

V and J are TRBV5-1 and TRBJ1-5; weak D call: TRBD1 (5 bases). CDR3 length: 16 residues. Germline loops: CDR1 SGHRS, CDR2 YFSETQ. The V gene lost 0 bases and the J gene lost 1 base, with 11 bases spanning the gap. The CDR3, as DNA: TGCGCCAGCAGCTTGGAGGGGTATGGGAGCAATCAGCCCCAGCATTTT. This codes for CASSLEGYGSNQPQHF.

This CDR3 is CASSQLRAGSTDTQYF. CDR3 in DNA: TGTGCCAGCAGCCAACTTCGGGCGGGGAGCACAGATACGCAGTATTTT. V is TRBV7-9 and J is TRBJ2-3; perhaps TRBD2 as D (6 bases). CDR1 is SEHNR and CDR2 is FQNEAQ in the germline V gene (reference sequence). This CDR3 comprises 16 residues. Trimming shortened V by 5 bases and J by 0 bases, and 15 bases separated the two germline ends.